The rows below give T cell receptor beta chains drawn from one sample of a study of CD8+CD57+ T cells in acquired aplastic anemia. TCRdb ran MiXCR on the reads and lists one entry per CDR3 protein. The sample has more than 150,000 distinct CDR3 sequences; around 45% are singletons. Sequencing was carried out using sorted CD4+, CD8+, or CD8+CD57+ T cells (not recorded which) from PBMCs. These receptors were obtained from a human donor in good health. Each CDR3 is given with its conserved first and last residue. The D gene is left open where the match is weak. Some rows mark clone size as missing; the rest say once, few, many or name a class of expanded clone.

J | D | size | V | DNA | CDR3
TRBJ2-1 | NA | once | TRBV20-1 | TGCAGTGCTAGCGAGCTAGCAGCGGGCTCCTACAATGAGCAGTTCTTC | CSASELAAGSYNEQFF
TRBJ2-3 | NA | few | TRBV4-1 | TGCGCCAGCAGCCATAGATCTCGGACGCAGTATTTT | CASSHRSRTQYF
TRBJ1-1 | NA | NA | TRBV11-1 | TGTGCCAGCAGCTTATTGAACACTGAAGCTTTCTTT | CASSLLNTEAFF
TRBJ2-3 | TRBD1 | NA | TRBV25-1 | TGTGCCAGCAGCCCAGGGGGACAGGGGAAAGATACGCAGTATTTT | CASSPGGQGKDTQYF
TRBJ2-1 | NA | NA | TRBV4-1 | TGCGCCAGCAGCCAAGAGGGCCGGGTGGGCCTCAATGAGCAGTTCTTC | CASSQEGRVGLNEQFF
TRBJ1-1 | NA | once | TRBV7-2 | TGTGCCAGCAGCCCGGGACCGGCAAACACTGAAGCTTTCTTT | CASSPGPANTEAFF
TRBJ2-3 | TRBD1 | NA | TRBV10-3 | TGTGCCATCAGTGAGGGGACAGGGACAGGACTGCACGCAGATACGCAGTATTTT | CAISEGTGTGLHADTQYF
TRBJ1-6 | TRBD1 | NA | TRBV5-1 | TGCGCCAGCAGCTTGGGGGACAGGGCTAAGAATAATTCACCCCTCCACTTT | CASSLGDRAKNNSPLHF
TRBJ2-3 | TRBD2 | NA | TRBV20-1 | TGCAGTGCTAGAGATCAGGGACTACTCACAGATACGCAGTATTTT | CSARDQGLLTDTQYF
TRBJ2-3 | NA | many | TRBV20-1 | TGCAGTGCTACAGGGGACGGAAACCTAATGGATACGCAGTATTTT | CSATGDGNLMDTQYF
TRBJ2-1 | NA | many | TRBV7-2 | TGTGCCAGCAGCTTAACGGGGGTGGGAGGTAGTGAGCAGTTCTTC | CASSLTGVGGSEQFF
TRBJ1-1 | TRBD1 | many | TRBV24-1 | TGTGCCACCAGTGATCCCCGACAGGGAAACACTGAAGCTTTCTTT | CATSDPRQGNTEAFF
TRBJ2-1 | NA | NA | TRBV10-1 | TGCGCCAGCAAGAAGTCAGGGACGGATGAGCAGTTCTTC | CASKKSGTDEQFF
TRBJ2-7 | NA | NA | TRBV5-6 | TGTGCCAGCGGCTTTGTCCAGGGGGGGAACGAGCAGCACTTC | CASGFVQGGNEQHF
TRBJ2-1 | TRBD2 | many | TRBV7-3 | TGTGCCAGCAGTGAGGGACTAGGATACAATGAGCAGTTCTTC | CASSEGLGYNEQFF
TRBJ2-7 | TRBD1 | NA | TRBV14 | TGTGCCAGCAGCCCCCGGGGACAGGGGCCGTACGAGCAGTACTTC | CASSPRGQGPYEQYF
TRBJ1-4 | NA | NA | TRBV20-1 | TGCAGTGCTAGAGACGCGGGCGATGAAAAACTGTTTTTT | CSARDAGDEKLFF
TRBJ2-2 | NA | NA | TRBV7-6 | TGTGCCAGTAGCGCGGGACGGAGTACCGGGGAGCTGTTTTTT | CASSAGRSTGELFF